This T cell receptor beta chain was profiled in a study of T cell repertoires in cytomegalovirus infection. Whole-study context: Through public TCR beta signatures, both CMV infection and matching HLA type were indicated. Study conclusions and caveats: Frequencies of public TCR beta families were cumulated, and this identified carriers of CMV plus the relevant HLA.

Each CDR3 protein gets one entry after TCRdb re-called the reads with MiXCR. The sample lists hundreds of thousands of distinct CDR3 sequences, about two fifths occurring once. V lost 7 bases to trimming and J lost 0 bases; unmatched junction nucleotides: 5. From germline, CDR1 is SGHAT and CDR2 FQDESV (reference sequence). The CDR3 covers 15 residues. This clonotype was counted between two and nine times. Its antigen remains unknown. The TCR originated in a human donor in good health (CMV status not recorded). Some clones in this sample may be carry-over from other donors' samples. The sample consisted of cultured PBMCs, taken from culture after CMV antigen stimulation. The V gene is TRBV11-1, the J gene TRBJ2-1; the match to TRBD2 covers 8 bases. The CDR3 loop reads CASTTRGGSYNEQFF. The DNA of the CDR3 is TGTGCCAGCACCACTCGGGGGGGCTCCTACAATGAGCAGTTCTTC.